This T cell receptor beta chain was found in a study of cytomegalovirus exposure and HLA in healthy donors. Study findings and constraints: Available immune exposure information was restricted to CMV serostatus only. Later on, an analysis found that several of the most significant clusters appeared to be linked to common viral pathogens, which included parvovirus B19. While the bulk of TCR sequences proved rare, some public TCRs turned up in many donors. Analysis was carried out at a later point, and it linked a missense DCLRE1C variant to TCR beta V- and J-gene trimming.

As for this clone: Its antigen is not known.

The V segment lost 2 bases and the J segment 7 bases; nucleotides outside the gene matches: 5. The CDR3 covers 16 residues. CDR1 SGHVS and CDR2 FNYEAQ come from the germline V gene. The PCR made use of 60 Vbeta and 13 Jbeta primers. The repertoire was sequenced with immunoSEQ multiplex PCR; TCRdb's copy has only in-frame clones and lacks some. The sample lists roughly 170,000 clones; about three quarters were seen once. This rearrangement joins TRBV7-6 to TRBJ1-6, with 10 bases fitting TRBD1. The specimen sequenced was PBMCs. This clonotype was sampled from a girl aged 10 to 17 in good health and CMV-seronegative. CDR3 in DNA: TGTGCCAGCAGCTTAACCGCGGGACAGGGGAATTCACCCCTCCACTTT. Its protein is CASSLTAGQGNSPLHF. The variable domain in full, completed from reference TRBV7-6 and TRBJ1-6, reads GAGVSQSPRYKVTKRGQDVALRCDPISGHVSLYWYRQALGQGPEFLTYFNYEAQQDKSGLPNDRFSAERPEGSISTLTIQRTEQRDSAMYRCASSLTAGQGNSPLHFGNGTRLTVT.